This paragraph covers one TCR beta chain sequence. The record originates from a study of T cell clones after liver transplantation. Study at large: Without induction therapy, subjects received standard immunosuppression until 12-24 months post-transplant.

Only in-frame clones appear in the TCRdb table, and some are missing; sequencing was by immunoSEQ multiplex PCR. This sample has around 100,000 clones; about 81% occur once, and the top ten carry 0.99%. CD3+CD4+ and CD3+CD8+ cells were FACS-sorted from thawed unstimulated PBMCs. The CDR3 extends over 15 amino acids. Germline values: CDR1 LGHNA, CDR2 YSLEER. V lost 4 bases and J 0 bases, leaving 12 bases between the germline ends. This TCR was sampled from a human donor who received a liver transplant. The material was CD4+ T cells from blood, obtained before liver transplant. The J gene is TRBJ2-5, the V gene TRBV4-3, with a possible D match to TRBD1 (6 bases). The CDR3 nucleotides read TGCGCCAGCAGCCGAGGACAGCGGTACCAAGAGACCCAGTACTTC. Its protein is CASSRGQRYQETQYF.